This paragraph covers one TCR beta chain sequence. This record belongs to a study of blood T cell repertoires in COVID-19. About the research overall: There were acute and convalescent COVID-19 samples, and they came from the United States, Italy and Spain. T cells, B-cell-depleted T cells, or PBMCs provided the cDNA or gDNA that served as material.

This table comes from immunoSEQ multiplex PCR, and its TCRdb copy is limited to in-frame clones, with some not included. This sample has roughly 140,000 clones; roughly 89% occur once, and the top ten carry more than 3.5%. The CDR3 has 16 amino acids. The junction had 6 bases not matched to a gene; V was cut back by 3 bases and J by 4 bases. CDR1 and CDR2 (germline): SGHTA, FQGNSA. The chain carries TRBV7-2 and TRBJ1-2; 12 positions match TRBD1. Material for sequencing was peripheral blood. The origin of this receptor is a middle-aged woman with acute or convalescent COVID-19. The chain's CDR3 is CASSFSGTGGGYGYTF. The DNA of the CDR3 is TGTGCCAGCAGCTTTTCGGGGACAGGGGGCGGCTATGGCTACACCTTC.